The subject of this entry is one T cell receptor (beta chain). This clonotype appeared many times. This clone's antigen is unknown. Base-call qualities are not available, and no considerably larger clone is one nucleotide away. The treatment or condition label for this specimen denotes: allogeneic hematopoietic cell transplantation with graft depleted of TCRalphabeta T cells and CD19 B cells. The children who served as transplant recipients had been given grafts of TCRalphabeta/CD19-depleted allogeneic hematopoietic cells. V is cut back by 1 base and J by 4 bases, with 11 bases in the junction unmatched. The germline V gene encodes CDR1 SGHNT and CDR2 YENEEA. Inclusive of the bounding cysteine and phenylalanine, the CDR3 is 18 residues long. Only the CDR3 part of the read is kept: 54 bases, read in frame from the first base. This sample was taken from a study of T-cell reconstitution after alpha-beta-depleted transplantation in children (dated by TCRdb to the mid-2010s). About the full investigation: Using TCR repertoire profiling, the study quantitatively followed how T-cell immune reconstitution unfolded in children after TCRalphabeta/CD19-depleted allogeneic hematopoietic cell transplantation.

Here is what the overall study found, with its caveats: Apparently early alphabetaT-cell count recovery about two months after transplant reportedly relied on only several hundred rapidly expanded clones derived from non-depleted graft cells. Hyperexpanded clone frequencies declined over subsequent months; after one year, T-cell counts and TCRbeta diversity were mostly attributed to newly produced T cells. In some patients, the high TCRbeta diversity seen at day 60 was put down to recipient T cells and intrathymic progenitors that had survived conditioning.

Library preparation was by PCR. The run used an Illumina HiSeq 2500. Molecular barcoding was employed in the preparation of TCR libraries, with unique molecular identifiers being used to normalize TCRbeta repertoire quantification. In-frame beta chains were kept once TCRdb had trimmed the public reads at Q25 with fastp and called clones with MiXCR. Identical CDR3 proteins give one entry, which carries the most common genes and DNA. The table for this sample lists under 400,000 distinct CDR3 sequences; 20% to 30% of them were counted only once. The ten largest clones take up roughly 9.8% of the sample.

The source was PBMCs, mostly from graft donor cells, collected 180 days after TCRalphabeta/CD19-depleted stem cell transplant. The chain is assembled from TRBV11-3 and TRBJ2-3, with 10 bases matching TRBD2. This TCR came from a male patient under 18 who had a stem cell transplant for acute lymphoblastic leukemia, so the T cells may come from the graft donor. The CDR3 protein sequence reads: CASSLVGAGGPGPDTQYF. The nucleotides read TGTGCCAGCAGCTTAGTAGGAGCGGGAGGGCCGGGCCCAGATACGCAGTATTTT.